This T cell receptor (beta chain) was captured in a study of blood T cells in healthy people across ages. PCR was performed a second time for roughly 7 to 12 cycles using a sample-barcoded 5' primer and a J-beta primer mix. MiXCR, run by TCRdb on the 5' RACE reads, gives a single entry per CDR3 protein. The sample includes a few hundred thousand distinct CDR3 sequences, 27% seen only once; the top ten take approximately 18%. General study points: A roughly linear age-dependent decrease characterized TCR beta diversity per million T cells.

Details on this clonotype: Its target is not known.

This CDR3 has 14 amino acids. CDR1 LGHNT and CDR2 FRNRAP come from the germline V gene. The trim removed 3 bases at V and 0 bases at J, leaving 1 base unmatched. The sample taken for sequencing was blood. The TCR sequence derives from a woman in her seventies in good health. This chain uses TRBV12-5 with TRBJ2-5; 7 bases align to TRBD2. CDR3 residues: CASGFGTNQETQYF. The CDR3 coding sequence is TGTGCTAGTGGTTTCGGGACTAACCAAGAGACCCAGTACTTC.